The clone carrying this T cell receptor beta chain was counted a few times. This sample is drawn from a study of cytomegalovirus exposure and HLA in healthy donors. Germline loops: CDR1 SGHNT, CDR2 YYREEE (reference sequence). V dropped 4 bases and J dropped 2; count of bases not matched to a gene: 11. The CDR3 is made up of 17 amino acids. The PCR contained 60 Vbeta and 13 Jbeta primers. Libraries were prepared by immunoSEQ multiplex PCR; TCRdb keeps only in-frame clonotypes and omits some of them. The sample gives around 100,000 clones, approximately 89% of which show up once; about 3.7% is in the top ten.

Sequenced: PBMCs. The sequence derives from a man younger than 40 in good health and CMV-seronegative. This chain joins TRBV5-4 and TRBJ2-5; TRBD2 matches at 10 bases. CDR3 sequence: CASSGASGGTLQETQYF. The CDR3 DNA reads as TGTGCCAGCAGCGGGGCTAGCGGGGGAACCCTACAAGAGACCCAGTACTTC.